This T cell receptor (beta chain) was identified in a study of shared clonotypes between healthy human individuals (dated by TCRdb to about 2020). Concerning the study at large: The cohort included a few men and a couple of women between 18 and 49 years of age. For each donor, three plates each were used for CD4 naive and CD4 memory, two plates were used for CD8 naive, and one plate was used for CD8 memory. To estimate repertoire size and how much clonotypes are shared between individuals, the study performed deep sequencing of blood TCR repertoires from roughly five healthy adults. To increase sequencing depth and limit assay-specific biases, TCR repertoire library preparation and sequencing were carried out by different laboratories using diverse techniques. Leukapheresis yielded between about 0.9 and 9.5 billion PBMCs per donor. General findings and caveats noted by the study authors: Incomplete sequencing was indicated by rarefaction of sorted-subset datasets, despite the large sequencing depth. Pairwise subsampling indicated that sequencing depth was expected to affect the degree of clonotype sharing among donors. Across a handful of donors, roughly 5% of naive CD4, roughly 3.5% of naive CD8, approximately 2.5% of memory CD4, and approximately 0.4% of memory CD8 clonotypes were shared. Clonotypes shared by all four sorted-subset donors showed higher generation probabilities than non-shared clonotypes. Sampling was restricted to blood, and TCR repertoires in tissue are likely to differ from TCR repertoires in blood. Larger estimated clonotype richness was generally found for naive subsets than for memory subsets. The small number of donors limited the genetic and exposure-history diversity represented.

Donors were healthy HIV-negative adults with no recently reported acute infections or vaccinations. All donors were Caucasian adults living in Nashville, Tennessee, USA. CD4+ T cells were enriched through magnetic negative selection, after which naive cells were positively selected on CD45RA and the remaining negative fraction served as the memory subset. After blood collection by leukapheresis, PBMCs were isolated using Ficoll-Histopaque density gradient centrifugation and then cryopreserved in the vapor phase of liquid nitrogen. Analytical flow cytometry was used to check the purity and quantity of every magnetically sorted T cell population. Each sorted fraction had its genomic DNA isolated and then quantified by UV absorbance on a Nanodrop 2000c. Using the deep immunoSEQ assay, multiplex PCR amplified TCR CDR3 regions from genomic DNA. Extracted genomic DNA from each cell subset was distributed evenly across all wells of several immunoSEQ 96-well plates, and each plate was treated as a replicate. For sorted subsets, roughly 200 ng of genomic DNA, equivalent to roughly 30,000 T cell genomes, went into each replicate PCR. Purified libraries were measured with a Qubit 3.0 fluorometer, size-checked on a Bioanalyzer 2100, and measured again with the KAPA Library Quantification kit. Each immunoSEQ 96-well plate was sequenced on its own single-read 150-cycle Illumina NextSeq 550 flow cell. As for how the authors treated the data: Because the immunoSEQ output included only junctional sequences and no quality scores, the filtering could not be the same as the filtering used for full-length reads. To assign V/J genes and CDR3, sequences were annotated against IMGT germline references using PyIR, a Python wrapper for IgBLAST v1.9. Any read was removed if the V/J assignment was weak (E-value above 1e-6), the CDR3 was missing, or the read contained stop codons, out-of-frame junctions, or ambiguous translated residues. V3J clonotypes were defined by identical inferred V gene, J gene, and CDR3 amino acid sequence. The percentage overlap between two repertoires was calculated by dividing the number of shared unique clonotypes by the size of the smaller repertoire. Richness of each repertoire was evaluated using RTK rarefaction, the Chao1 estimator, and Recon v2.1 estimates of unobserved clonotypes. Generation probabilities for all TCRbeta clonotypes obtained by the gDNA method from a handful of donors were computed using OLGA. In TCRdb, the immuneACCESS table is reduced to in-frame sequences with V and J assigned. These tables do not hold every clone; where another copy was compared, an unresolved V gene accounts for under half, and the others remain unexplained. V and J calls plus clone size are reproduced from that table; the DNA served to infer D and trimming. Here the sample has more than 2,000,000 clones; more than 85% occur a single time. 0.35% to 0.5% of the sample comes from the top ten.

For this clone: The target of this receptor is not known. Base quality data are lacking; no much larger clone is found one base away.

The clonotype originates from a man younger than 35 in good health. Some clones in this sample may be carry-over from other donors' samples. Sequenced sample: naive CD4+ T cells from PBMCs. The cell subset or site label on this specimen signifies: CD45RA+ positively selected.

The CDR3 in this case is CASSSSLVRETQYF. The DNA sequence is given as TGTGCCAGCAGCTCCTCCCTCGTGCGAGAGACCCAGTACTTC. The V and J genes are TRBV7-2 and TRBJ2-5; no D gene can be assigned with confidence. The CDR1 and CDR2 encoded by the germline V gene are SGHTA and FQGNSA. The germline ends are 13 bases apart after V is trimmed by 4 bases and J by 4 bases. Reading from cysteine to phenylalanine, the CDR3 counts 14 amino acids. The read is trimmed to its CDR3 DNA, 42 bases read in frame from base 1.